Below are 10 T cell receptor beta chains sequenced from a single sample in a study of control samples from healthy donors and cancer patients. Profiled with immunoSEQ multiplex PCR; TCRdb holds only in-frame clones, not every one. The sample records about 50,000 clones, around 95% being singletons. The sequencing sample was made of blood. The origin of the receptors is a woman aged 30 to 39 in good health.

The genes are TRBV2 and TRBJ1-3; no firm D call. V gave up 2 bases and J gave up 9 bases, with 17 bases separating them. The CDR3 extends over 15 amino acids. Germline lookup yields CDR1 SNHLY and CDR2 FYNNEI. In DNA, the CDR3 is TGTGCCAGCAGTGAATCCCAGCTGAAGGAGGGCACCATATATTTT. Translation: CASSESQLKEGTIYF.

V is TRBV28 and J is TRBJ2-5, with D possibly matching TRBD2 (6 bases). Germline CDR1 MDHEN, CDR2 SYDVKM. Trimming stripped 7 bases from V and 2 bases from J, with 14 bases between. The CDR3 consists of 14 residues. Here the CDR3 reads CASTTGGGQETQYF. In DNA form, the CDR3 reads TGTGCCAGCACCACCGGTGGGGGGCAAGAGACCCAGTACTTC.

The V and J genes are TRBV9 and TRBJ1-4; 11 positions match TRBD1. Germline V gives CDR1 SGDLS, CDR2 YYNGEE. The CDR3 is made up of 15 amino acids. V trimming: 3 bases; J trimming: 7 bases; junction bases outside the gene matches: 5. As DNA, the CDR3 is TGTGCCAGCAGCGCCGGGACAGGGGGGACTGAAAAACTGTTTTTT. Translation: CASSAGTGGTEKLFF.

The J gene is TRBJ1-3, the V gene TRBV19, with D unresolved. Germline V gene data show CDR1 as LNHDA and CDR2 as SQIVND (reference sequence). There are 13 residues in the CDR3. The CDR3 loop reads CATSPRAGNTIYF. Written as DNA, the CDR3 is TGTGCGACCAGTCCGCGTGCTGGAAACACCATATATTTT.

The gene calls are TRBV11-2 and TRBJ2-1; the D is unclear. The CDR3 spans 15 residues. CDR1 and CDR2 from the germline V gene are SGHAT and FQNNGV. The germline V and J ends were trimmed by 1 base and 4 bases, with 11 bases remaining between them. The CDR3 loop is CASSLAAAAYNEQFF. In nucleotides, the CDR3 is TGTGCCAGCAGCTTAGCGGCAGCTGCTTACAATGAGCAGTTCTTC.

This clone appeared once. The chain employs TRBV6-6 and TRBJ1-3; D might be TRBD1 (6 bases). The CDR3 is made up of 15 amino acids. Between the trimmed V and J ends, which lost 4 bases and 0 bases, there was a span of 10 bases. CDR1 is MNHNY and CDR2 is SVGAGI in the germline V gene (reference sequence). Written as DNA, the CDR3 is TGTGCCAGCAGTTCCCAGGGGCTCTCTGGAAACACCATATATTTT. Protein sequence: CASSSQGLSGNTIYF.

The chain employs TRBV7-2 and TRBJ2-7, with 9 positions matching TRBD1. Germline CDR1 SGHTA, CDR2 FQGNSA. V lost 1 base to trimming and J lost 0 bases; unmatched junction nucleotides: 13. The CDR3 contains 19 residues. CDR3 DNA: TGTGCCAGCAGCTTAGGCTATGGACAGGGGAGAGGGGGCTCCTACGAGCAGTACTTC. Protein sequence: CASSLGYGQGRGGSYEQYF.

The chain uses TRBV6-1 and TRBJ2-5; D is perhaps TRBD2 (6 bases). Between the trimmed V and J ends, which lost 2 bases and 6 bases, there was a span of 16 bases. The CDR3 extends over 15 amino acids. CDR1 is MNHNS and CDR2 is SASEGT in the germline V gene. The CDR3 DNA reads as TGTGCCAGCAGTGAATTGGACTCCGGGGGTCAGACCCAGTACTTC. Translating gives CASSELDSGGQTQYF.

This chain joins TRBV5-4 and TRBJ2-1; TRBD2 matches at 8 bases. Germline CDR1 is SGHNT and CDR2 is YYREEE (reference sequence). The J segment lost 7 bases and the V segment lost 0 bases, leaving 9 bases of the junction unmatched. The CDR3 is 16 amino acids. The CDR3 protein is CASSLATGGPGNEQFF. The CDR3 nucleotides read TGTGCCAGCAGCTTGGCAACGGGAGGGCCGGGGAATGAGCAGTTCTTC. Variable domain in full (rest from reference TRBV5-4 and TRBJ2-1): ETGVTQSPTHLIKTRGQQVTLRCSSQSGHNTVSWYQQALGQGPQFIFQYYREEENGRGNFPPRFSGLQFPNYSSELNVNALELDDSALYLCASSLATGGPGNEQFFGPGTRLTVL.

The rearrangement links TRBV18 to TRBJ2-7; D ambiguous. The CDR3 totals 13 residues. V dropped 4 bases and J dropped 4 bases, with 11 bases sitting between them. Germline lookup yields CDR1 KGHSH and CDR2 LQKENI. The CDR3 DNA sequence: TGTGCCAGCTCACAAACCATTTCGTACGAGCAGTACTTC. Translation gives CASSQTISYEQYF. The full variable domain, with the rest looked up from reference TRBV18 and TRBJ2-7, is NAGVMQNPRHLVRRRGQEARLRCSPMKGHSHVYWYRQLPEEGLKFMVYLQKENIIDESGMPKERFSAEFPKEGPSILRIQQVVRGDSAAYFCASSQTISYEQYFGPGTRLTVT.